This is a list of T cell receptor beta chains from one sample in a study of shared clonotypes between healthy human individuals. The table came from immunoSEQ multiplex PCR; TCRdb's copy has only in-frame clones and leaves some out. The sample lists hundreds of thousands of clones; almost 97% were seen once. The sequencing sample was made of naive CD4+ T cells sorted from blood. The receptors here all came from a woman aged 25 to 39 in good health. The CDR3 runs from the conserved cysteine through the conserved F or W. D genes are given only for firm matches.

d_gene	v_gene	j_gene	CDR3nt	CDR3aa
NA	TRBV11-1	TRBJ2-1	TGTGCCAGCAGCTTAGGCGGGCGGGCGAGTCCCGATGAGCAGTTCTTC	CASSLGGRASPDEQFF
TRBD2	TRBV2	TRBJ2-1	TGTGCCAGTAGGGGAGTAGCGGGAGCAGAGGAGCAGTTCTTC	CASRGVAGAEEQFF
NA	TRBV5-1	TRBJ1-1	TGCGCCAGCAGCTTGGAGGCGAACACTGAAGCTTTCTTT	CASSLEANTEAFF
NA	TRBV7-3	TRBJ2-6	TGTGCCAGCAGCAAAAGACAGCCCTCTGGGGCCAACGTCCTGACTTTC	CASSKRQPSGANVLTF
NA	TRBV12-5	TRBJ2-3	TGTGCTAGTGGTTTTGGCCAGATTAGCACAGATACGCAGTATTTT	CASGFGQISTDTQYF
TRBD2	TRBV5-1	TRBJ2-1	TGCGCCAGCAGCTTGGGCCACACGGGAGGCCCTTCCTACAATGAGCAGTTCTTC	CASSLGHTGGPSYNEQFF
TRBD1	TRBV6-5	TRBJ2-7	TGTGCCAGCAGTTACTCTTCTGGGACAGAAGCCTACGAGCAGTACTTC	CASSYSSGTEAYEQYF
NA	TRBV6-5	TRBJ2-2	TGTGCCAGCAGCCACCCAGGGGGGACCGGGGAGCTGTTTTTT	CASSHPGGTGELFF
TRBD2	TRBV19	TRBJ2-5	TGTGCCAGTAGTACAATGGGAAGACTAGCGGGAGGGCCCAGTGAGACCCAGTACTTC	CASSTMGRLAGGPSETQYF
TRBD1	TRBV28	TRBJ2-7	TGTGCCAGCAGTTTAGCCGGGACAGGGCTATACGAGCAGTACTTC	CASSLAGTGLYEQYF
NA	TRBV19	TRBJ1-1	TGTGCCAGTAGTATTTGGGCAGCCCCTGAAGCTTTCTTT	CASSIWAAPEAFF
NA	TRBV5-3	TRBJ2-6	TGTGCCAGAAGCTTCCGGGACGGAGGCTCTGGGGCCAACGTCCTGACTTTC	CARSFRDGGSGANVLTF
TRBD2	TRBV5-4	TRBJ2-7	TGTGCCAGCAGCTTGGCTCCCAGCGGGAGAAACGACGAGCAGTACTTC	CASSLAPSGRNDEQYF
NA	TRBV28	TRBJ2-7	TGTGCCAGCAGTTCCCCGCTTTCGGATTACGAGCAGTACTTC	CASSSPLSDYEQYF
TRBD2	TRBV19	TRBJ2-1	TGTGCCAGTAGGACATTAGCGGGAGGGAATAATGAGCAGTTCTTC	CASRTLAGGNNEQFF
NA	TRBV29-1	TRBJ2-7	TGCAGCGTTGAAGATCCGAGCGGCTACGAGCAGTACTTC	CSVEDPSGYEQYF
TRBD1	TRBV28	TRBJ1-2	TGTGCCAGCGGAAAGGGACAGGGGTGGTATGGCTACACCTTC	CASGKGQGWYGYTF
TRBD1	TRBV5-1	TRBJ1-1	TGCGCCAGCAGCCCCGGGACAGTGGGGGCTGAAGCTTTCTTT	CASSPGTVGAEAFF
TRBD1	TRBV7-3	TRBJ2-2	TGTGCCAGCAGCTTTCGGGACAGGGAAGCCGGGGAGCTGTTTTTT	CASSFRDREAGELFF
NA	TRBV30	TRBJ2-2	TGTGCCTGGAGTGTAGGGGTTGCCGGGGAGCTGTTTTTT	CAWSVGVAGELFF
NA	TRBV4-1	TRBJ2-1	TGCGCCAGCAGCCAATTGACTACTAGCTCCTACAATGAGCAGTTCTTC	CASSQLTTSSYNEQFF
NA	TRBV5-6	TRBJ2-7	TGTGCCAGCAGCTTAGGGCTTAGCGTCTACGAGCAGTACTTC	CASSLGLSVYEQYF